A selection of T cell receptor beta chains follows, all from one sample in a study of early stage breast cancer tumors. Sequencing used immunoSEQ multiplex PCR; TCRdb keeps in-frame clones, though not all of them. The sample lists roughly 49,000 clones, around 80% occurring once. Sequencing was done on a sample of blood. These receptors all come from a person in their 40s with breast cancer. CDR3s include the opening cysteine and the closing phenylalanine or tryptophan. The order of the fields is D gene, clone size, V gene, J gene, CDR3 length, CDR3 protein, CDR3 DNA. D genes are given only for firm matches. Some rows have no size entry. The others give once, few or many, or a class for an expanded clone.

D: NA; size: NA; V: TRBV18; J: TRBJ2-3; length: 15; CDR3: CASSPASRSTDTQYF; DNA: TGTGCCAGCTCACCGGCTAGCAGATCCACAGATACGCAGTATTTT
D: NA; size: NA; V: TRBV5-1; J: TRBJ2-1; length: 15; CDR3: CASSSAANSYNEQFF; DNA: TGCGCCAGCAGCTCAGCGGCCAACTCCTACAATGAGCAGTTCTTC
D: TRBD2; size: NA; V: TRBV5-1; J: TRBJ2-3; length: 13; CDR3: CASSDLAGDTQYF; DNA: TGCGCCAGCAGCGATTTAGCGGGAGATACGCAGTATTTT
D: NA; size: few; V: TRBV30; J: TRBJ2-2; length: 13; CDR3: CAWSLKWSGELFF; DNA: TGTGCCTGGAGTCTTAAGTGGTCCGGGGAGCTGTTTTTT
D: TRBD2; size: once; V: TRBV4-2; J: TRBJ2-7; length: 16; CDR3: CASSQDPGLAGDEQYF; DNA: TGTGCCAGCAGCCAAGACCCAGGACTAGCGGGAGACGAGCAGTACTTC
D: TRBD2; size: NA; V: TRBV29-1; J: TRBJ2-1; length: 17; CDR3: CSVLTSGTPRACNEQFF; DNA: TGCAGCGTATTGACTAGCGGAACGCCCCGGGCCTGCAATGAGCAGTTCTTC
D: NA; size: NA; V: TRBV2; J: TRBJ2-7; length: 12; CDR3: CASSEGHYEQYF; DNA: TGTGCCAGCAGTGAAGGACACTACGAGCAGTACTTC
D: TRBD1; size: NA; V: TRBV4-2; J: TRBJ1-2; length: 16; CDR3: CASSYPDREANYGYTF; DNA: TGTGCCAGCAGCTACCCCGACAGGGAGGCTAACTATGGCTACACCTTC
D: TRBD1; size: once; V: TRBV30; J: TRBJ2-3; length: 14; CDR3: CAWIKTGDTDTQYF; DNA: TGTGCCTGGATTAAAACAGGGGACACAGATACGCAGTATTTT
D: TRBD1; size: few; V: TRBV7-2; J: TRBJ1-1; length: 14; CDR3: CASSWDRGATEAFF; DNA: TGTGCCAGCAGCTGGGACAGGGGCGCCACTGAAGCTTTCTTT